This T cell receptor beta chain was recovered during a study of cytomegalovirus exposure and HLA in healthy donors. About this clone: No antigen is known for it.

Primers: 60 Vbeta forward and 13 Jbeta reverse. Some clones are missing from TCRdb's copy, which holds only in-frame ones; the method was immunoSEQ multiplex PCR. Its listing shows around 35,000 clones. Study results and caveats: Later on, a genetic analysis was performed. It linked a missense variant in DCLRE1C with V- and J-gene trimming of TCR beta. Presence/absence analyses took donor sequencing depth as roughly uniform.

Healthy bone marrow donors supplied every sample. Trimming removed 0 bases at V and 2 bases at J, with 11 bases between. The germline V gene encodes CDR1 SGHRS and CDR2 YFSETQ. CDR3 length equals 15 residues. The TCR was taken from a woman aged 40 to 49 in good health and CMV-seropositive. The chain employs TRBV5-1 and TRBJ1-1; tentatively, D is TRBD1 (6 bases). Material for sequencing was PBMCs. CDR3 nucleotides: TGCGCCAGCAGCTTGGCCCAACAGGGCAACACTGAAGCTTTCTTT. This sequence encodes CASSLAQQGNTEAFF. The complete variable domain, with remaining parts taken from reference TRBV5-1 and TRBJ1-1, reads KAGVTQTPRYLIKTRGQQVTLSCSPISGHRSVSWYQQTPGQGLQFLFEYFSETQRNKGNFPGRFSGRQFSNSRSEMNVSTLELGDSALYLCASSLAQQGNTEAFFGQGTRLTVV.